Listed here are 6 T cell receptor beta chains from one sample, sequenced in a study of cytomegalovirus exposure and HLA in healthy donors. It was with 60 Vbeta and 13 Jbeta primers that the PCR ran. Only in-frame clones appear in the TCRdb table, and some are missing; sequencing was by immunoSEQ multiplex PCR. The sample has around 65,000 clones, approximately 60% seen once; the top ten hold around 2.7%. Input material: PBMCs. These receptors were taken from a young man in good health and CMV-seronegative.

The CDR3 DNA is TGTGCCTGGAGGGGGCGGTGGATGAACACTGAAGCTTTCTTT. This translates into CAWRGRWMNTEAFF. The rearrangement uses TRBV30 and TRBJ1-1, with a weak D call TRBD1 (5 bases). V dropped 3 bases and J dropped 0 bases, with 11 bases sitting between them. CDR3 length: 14 residues. Germline V CDR1 and CDR2: GTSNPN, SVGIG (reference sequence).

V usage is TRBV2 and J usage is TRBJ2-7; 9 bases match TRBD1. Germline CDR1 and CDR2: SNHLY and FYNNEI. V lost 5 bases, J lost 5 bases, and 13 bases stayed unmatched. The CDR3 length is 16 residues. This CDR3 is CASSSDLGQGKDEQYF. In DNA form, the CDR3 reads TGTGCCAGCAGTTCTGATCTGGGACAGGGTAAAGACGAGCAGTACTTC.

The chain has TRBV9 and TRBJ2-3; 7 positions agree with TRBD2. Germline CDR1 reads SGDLS; CDR2 reads YYNGEE. The CDR3 extends over 15 amino acids. Trimming took 3 bases from V and 2 from J; bases not matched to a gene: 6. The CDR3 nucleotides are TGTGCCAGCAGCGGCAAAGCGGGAAACACAGATACGCAGTATTTT. It is translated as CASSGKAGNTDTQYF.

The CDR3 protein is CASSQDRGGYTF. The CDR3 bases are TGTGCCAGCAGCCAAGACAGGGGTGGCTACACCTTC. J is TRBJ1-2 and V is TRBV4-2, with D perhaps TRBD1 (6 bases). Germline V gives CDR1 LGHNA, CDR2 YNFKEQ. This CDR3 spans 12 amino acids. V gave up 0 bases and J gave up 7 bases, with 6 bases separating them.

The chain employs TRBV9 and TRBJ2-3; 7 nucleotides line up with TRBD1. CDR1 is SGDLS, CDR2 YYNGEE, per germline. The CDR3 extends over 15 amino acids. The V gene end was trimmed by 0 bases and the J gene end by 2 bases; junction bases not matched to a gene: 3. Here the CDR3 reads CASSVDEGATDTQYF. CDR3 bases: TGTGCCAGCAGCGTAGACGAGGGGGCCACAGATACGCAGTATTTT.

This clone was observed a handful of times. The chain uses TRBV9 and TRBJ1-4; D gene uncertain. The CDR3 has 14 amino acids. From germline, CDR1 is SGDLS and CDR2 YYNGEE. V lost 0 bases and J lost 3, with 6 bases in between. The CDR3 spells CASSVGGSNEKLFF. The CDR3 coding sequence is TGTGCCAGCAGCGTAGGAGGATCTAATGAAAAACTGTTTTTT.